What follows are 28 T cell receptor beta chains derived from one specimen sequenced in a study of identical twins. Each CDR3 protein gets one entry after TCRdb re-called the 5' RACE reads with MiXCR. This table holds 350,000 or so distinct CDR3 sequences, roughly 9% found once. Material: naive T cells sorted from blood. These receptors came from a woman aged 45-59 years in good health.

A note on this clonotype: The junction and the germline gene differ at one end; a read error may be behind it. As DNA, the CDR3 is TGCAGTGCTAGTCCCGGGACTAGCGCCTTCATGTTC. Protein: CSASPGTSAFMF. This chain connects TRBV20-1 to TRBJ2-1; 10 nucleotides agree with TRBD2. In germline, CDR1 is DFQATT, CDR2 SNEGSKA (reference sequence). The CDR3 sequence is 12 residues long.

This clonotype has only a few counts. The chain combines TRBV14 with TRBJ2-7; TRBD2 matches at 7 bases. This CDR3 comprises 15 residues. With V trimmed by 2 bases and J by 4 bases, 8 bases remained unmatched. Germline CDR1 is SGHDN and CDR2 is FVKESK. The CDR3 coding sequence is TGTGCCAGCAGCCAACCCGCGGGAGAGGGGTACGAGCAGTACTTC. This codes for CASSQPAGEGYEQYF.

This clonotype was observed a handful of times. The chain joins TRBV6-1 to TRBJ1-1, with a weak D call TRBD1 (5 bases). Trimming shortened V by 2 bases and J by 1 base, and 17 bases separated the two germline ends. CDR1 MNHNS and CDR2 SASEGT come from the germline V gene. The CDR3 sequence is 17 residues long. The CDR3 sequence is CASSESGLGPRNTEAFF. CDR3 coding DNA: TGTGCCAGCAGTGAATCGGGCTTGGGGCCCAGGAACACTGAAGCTTTCTTT.

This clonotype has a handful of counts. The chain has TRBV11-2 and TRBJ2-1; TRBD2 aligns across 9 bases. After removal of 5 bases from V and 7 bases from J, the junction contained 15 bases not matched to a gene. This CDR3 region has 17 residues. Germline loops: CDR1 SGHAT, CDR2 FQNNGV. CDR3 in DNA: TGTGCCAGCAGCCCAAACCCCCGGCCTAGCGGGGCTAATGAGCAGTTCTTC. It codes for CASSPNPRPSGANEQFF.

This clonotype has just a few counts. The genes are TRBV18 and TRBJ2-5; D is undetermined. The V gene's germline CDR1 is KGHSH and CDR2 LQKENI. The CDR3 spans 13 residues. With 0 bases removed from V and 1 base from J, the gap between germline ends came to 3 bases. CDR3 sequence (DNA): TGTGCCAGCTCACCACCTCTCCAAGAGACCCAGTACTTC. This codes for CASSPPLQETQYF. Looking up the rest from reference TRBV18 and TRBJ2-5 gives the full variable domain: NAGVMQNPRHLVRRRGQEARLRCSPMKGHSHVYWYRQLPEEGLKFMVYLQKENIIDESGMPKERFSAEFPKEGPSILRIQQVVRGDSAAYFCASSPPLQETQYFGPGTRLLVL.

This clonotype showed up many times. The CDR3 loop is CASSFTTTGELFF. The CDR3 nucleotides are TGTGCCAGCAGTTTTACCACGACCGGGGAGCTGTTTTTT. The V call is TRBV27, the J call TRBJ2-2; no reliable D call. CDR3 length equals 13 residues. The V gene's germline CDR1 is MNHEY and CDR2 SMNVEV (reference sequence). Trimming stripped 3 bases from V and 5 bases from J, with 7 bases between.

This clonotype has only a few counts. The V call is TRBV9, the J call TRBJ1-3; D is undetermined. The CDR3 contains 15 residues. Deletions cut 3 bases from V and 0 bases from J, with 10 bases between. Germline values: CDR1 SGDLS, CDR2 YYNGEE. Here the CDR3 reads CASSADLSSGNTIYF. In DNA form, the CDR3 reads TGTGCCAGCAGCGCAGACTTGAGCTCTGGAAACACCATATATTTT. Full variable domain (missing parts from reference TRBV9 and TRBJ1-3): DSGVTQTPKHLITATGQRVTLRCSPRSGDLSVYWYQQSLDQGLQFLIQYYNGEERAKGNILERFSAQQFPDLHSELNLSSLELGDSALYFCASSADLSSGNTIYFGEGSWLTVV.

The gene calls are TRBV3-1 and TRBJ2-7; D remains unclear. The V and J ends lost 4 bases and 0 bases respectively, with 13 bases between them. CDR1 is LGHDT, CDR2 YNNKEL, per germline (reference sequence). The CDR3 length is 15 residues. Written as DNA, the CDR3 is TGTGCCAGCAGCCCCCCTGCAGCGTTCTCCTACGAGCAGTACTTC. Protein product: CASSPPAAFSYEQYF.

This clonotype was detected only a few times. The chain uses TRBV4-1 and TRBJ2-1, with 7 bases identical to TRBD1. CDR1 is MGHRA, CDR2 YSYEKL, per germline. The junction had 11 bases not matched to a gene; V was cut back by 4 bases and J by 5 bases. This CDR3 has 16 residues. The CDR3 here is CASSRGPGQTHNEQFF. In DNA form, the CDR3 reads TGCGCCAGCAGCCGGGGCCCGGGACAGACTCACAATGAGCAGTTCTTC.

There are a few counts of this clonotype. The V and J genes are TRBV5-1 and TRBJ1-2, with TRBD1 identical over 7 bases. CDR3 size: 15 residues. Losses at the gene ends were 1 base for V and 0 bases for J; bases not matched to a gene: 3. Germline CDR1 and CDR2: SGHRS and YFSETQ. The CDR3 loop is CASSLSQGANYGYTF. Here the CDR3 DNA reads TGCGCCAGCAGCTTGTCGCAGGGGGCTAACTATGGCTACACCTTC. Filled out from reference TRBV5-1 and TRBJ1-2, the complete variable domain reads KAGVTQTPRYLIKTRGQQVTLSCSPISGHRSVSWYQQTPGQGLQFLFEYFSETQRNKGNFPGRFSGRQFSNSRSEMNVSTLELGDSALYLCASSLSQGANYGYTFGSGTRLTVV.

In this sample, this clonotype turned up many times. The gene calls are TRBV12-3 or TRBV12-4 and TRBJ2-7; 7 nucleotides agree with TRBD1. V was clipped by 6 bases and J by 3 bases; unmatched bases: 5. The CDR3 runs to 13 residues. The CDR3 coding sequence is TGTGCCAGCAGCCCGAGGGACAGCTACGAGCAGTACGTC. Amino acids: CASSPRDSYEQYV.

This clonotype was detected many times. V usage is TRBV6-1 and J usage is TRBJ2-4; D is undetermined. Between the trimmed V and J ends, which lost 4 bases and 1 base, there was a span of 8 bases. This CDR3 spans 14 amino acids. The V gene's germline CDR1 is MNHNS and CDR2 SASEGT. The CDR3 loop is CASSANSAKNIQYF. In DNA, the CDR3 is TGTGCCAGCAGTGCAAACAGCGCCAAAAACATTCAGTACTTC.

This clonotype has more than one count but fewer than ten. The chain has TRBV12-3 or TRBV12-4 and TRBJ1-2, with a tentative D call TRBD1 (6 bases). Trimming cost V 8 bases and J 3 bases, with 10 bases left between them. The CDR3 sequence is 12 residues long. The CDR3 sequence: CASAGEDYGYTF. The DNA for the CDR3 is TGTGCCAGCGCAGGGGAGGACTATGGCTACACCTTC.

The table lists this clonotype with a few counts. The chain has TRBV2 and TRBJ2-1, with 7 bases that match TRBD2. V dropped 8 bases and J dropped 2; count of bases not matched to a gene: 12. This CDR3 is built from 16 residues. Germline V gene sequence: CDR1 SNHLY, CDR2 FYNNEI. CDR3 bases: TGTGCCAGCCGATCGGGTAGACTAGCCGCCTACAATGAGCAGTTCTTC. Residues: CASRSGRLAAYNEQFF.

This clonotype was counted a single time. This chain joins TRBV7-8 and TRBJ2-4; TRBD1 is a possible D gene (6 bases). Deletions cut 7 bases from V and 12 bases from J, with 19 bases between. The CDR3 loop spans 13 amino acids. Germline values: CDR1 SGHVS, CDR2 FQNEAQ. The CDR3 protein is CASTQLMGANQYF. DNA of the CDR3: TGTGCCAGCACCCAATTAATGGGGGCTAATCAGTACTTC.

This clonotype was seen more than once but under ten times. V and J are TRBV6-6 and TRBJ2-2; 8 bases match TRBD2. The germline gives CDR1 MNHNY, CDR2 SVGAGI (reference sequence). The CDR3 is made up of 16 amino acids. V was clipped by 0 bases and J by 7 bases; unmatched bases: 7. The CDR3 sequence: CASSYSSTSGSGELFF. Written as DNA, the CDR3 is TGTGCCAGCAGTTACTCGAGTACCAGCGGGAGCGGGGAGCTGTTTTTT.

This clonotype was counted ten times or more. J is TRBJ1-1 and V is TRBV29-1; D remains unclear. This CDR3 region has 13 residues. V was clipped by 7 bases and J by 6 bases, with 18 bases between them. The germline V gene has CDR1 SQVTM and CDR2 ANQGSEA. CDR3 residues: CSAIPGHGAEAFF. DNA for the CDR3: TGCAGCGCCATTCCCGGGCACGGGGCTGAAGCTTTCTTT.

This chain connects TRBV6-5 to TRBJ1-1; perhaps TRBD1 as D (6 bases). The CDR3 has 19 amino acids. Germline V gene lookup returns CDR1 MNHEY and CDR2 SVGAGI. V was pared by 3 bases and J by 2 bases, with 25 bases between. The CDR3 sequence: CASSYSETSIGQHNTEAFF. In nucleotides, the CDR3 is TGTGCCAGCAGTTATTCTGAAACCTCTATAGGACAGCATAACACTGAAGCTTTCTTT.

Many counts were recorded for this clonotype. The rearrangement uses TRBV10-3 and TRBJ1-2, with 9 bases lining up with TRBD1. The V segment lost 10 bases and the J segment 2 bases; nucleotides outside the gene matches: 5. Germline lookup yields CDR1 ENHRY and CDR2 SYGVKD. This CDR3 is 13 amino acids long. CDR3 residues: CATGTGPNYGYTF. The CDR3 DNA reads TGTGCCACGGGGACAGGGCCGAACTATGGCTACACCTTC.

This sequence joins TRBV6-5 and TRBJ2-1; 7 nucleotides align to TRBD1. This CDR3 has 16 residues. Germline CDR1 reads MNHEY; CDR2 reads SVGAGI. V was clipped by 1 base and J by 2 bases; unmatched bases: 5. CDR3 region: CASSYFRQGPYNEQFF. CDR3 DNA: TGTGCCAGCAGTTACTTCCGACAGGGCCCCTACAATGAGCAGTTCTTC.

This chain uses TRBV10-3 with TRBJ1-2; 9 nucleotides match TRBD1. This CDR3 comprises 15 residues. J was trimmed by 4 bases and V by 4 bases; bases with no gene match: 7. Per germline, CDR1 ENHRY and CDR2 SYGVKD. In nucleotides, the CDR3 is TGTGCCATCAGTGTACAGGGGGCCGCGACCTATGGCTACACCTTC. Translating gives CAISVQGAATYGYTF.

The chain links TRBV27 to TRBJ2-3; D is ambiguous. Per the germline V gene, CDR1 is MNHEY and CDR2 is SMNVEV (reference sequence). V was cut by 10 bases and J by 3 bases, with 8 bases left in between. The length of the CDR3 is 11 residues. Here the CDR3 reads CAINLTDTQYF. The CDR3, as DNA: TGTGCCATCAATTTGACAGATACGCAGTATTTT.

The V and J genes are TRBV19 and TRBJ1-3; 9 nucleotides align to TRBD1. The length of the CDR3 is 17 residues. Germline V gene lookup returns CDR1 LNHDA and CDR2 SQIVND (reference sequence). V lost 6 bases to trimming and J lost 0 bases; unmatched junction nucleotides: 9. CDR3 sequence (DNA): TGTGCCAGTAGCCTAATCTTGGGACAGGGCTCTGGAAACACCATATATTTT. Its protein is CASSLILGQGSGNTIYF.

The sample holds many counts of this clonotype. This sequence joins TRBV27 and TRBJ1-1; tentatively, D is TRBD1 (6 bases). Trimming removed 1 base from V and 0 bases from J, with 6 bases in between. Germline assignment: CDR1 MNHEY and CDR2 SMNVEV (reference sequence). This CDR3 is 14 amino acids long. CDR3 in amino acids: CASSLWGLNTEAFF. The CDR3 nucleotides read TGTGCCAGCAGTTTATGGGGGCTGAACACTGAAGCTTTCTTT.

The CDR3: CSARDPSGEVLYF. The CDR3 DNA reads TGCAGTGCTAGAGATCCCTCGGGAGAGGTATTGTATTTT. The chain employs TRBV20-1 and TRBJ2-3; D is possibly TRBD2 (6 bases). Looked up from germline, CDR1 is DFQATT and CDR2 is SNEGSKA (reference sequence). V lost 0 bases, J lost 14 bases, and 18 bases lay in between. This CDR3 has 13 residues.

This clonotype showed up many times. CDR3 sequence: CASSRGSGGSYNEQFF. CDR3 sequence (DNA): TGTGCCAGCAGCCGGGGGAGCGGAGGCTCCTACAATGAGCAGTTCTTC. The gene calls are TRBV7-8 and TRBJ2-1, with D perhaps matching TRBD2 (6 bases). Per the germline V gene, CDR1 is SGHVS and CDR2 is FQNEAQ. CDR3 length: 16 residues. The ends were cut back, 5 bases at V and 0 bases at J, with 14 bases in the middle.

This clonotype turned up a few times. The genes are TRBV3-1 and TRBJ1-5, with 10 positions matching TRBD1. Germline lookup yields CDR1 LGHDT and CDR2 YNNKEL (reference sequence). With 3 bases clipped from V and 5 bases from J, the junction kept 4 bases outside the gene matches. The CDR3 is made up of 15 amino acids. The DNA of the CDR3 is TGTGCCAGCAGCCACACGGACAGGGGGGATCAGCCCCAGCATTTT. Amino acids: CASSHTDRGDQPQHF.

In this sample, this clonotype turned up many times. This CDR3 reads CASSLRTGPSTEAFF. The CDR3 nucleotides are TGCGCCAGCAGCTTGCGGACAGGGCCCTCTACTGAAGCTTTCTTT. The chain joins TRBV5-1 to TRBJ1-1; TRBD1 aligns across 8 bases. The CDR3 contains 15 residues. Trimming cost V 1 base and J 5 bases; bases outside gene matches: 7. The germline gives CDR1 SGHRS, CDR2 YFSETQ.